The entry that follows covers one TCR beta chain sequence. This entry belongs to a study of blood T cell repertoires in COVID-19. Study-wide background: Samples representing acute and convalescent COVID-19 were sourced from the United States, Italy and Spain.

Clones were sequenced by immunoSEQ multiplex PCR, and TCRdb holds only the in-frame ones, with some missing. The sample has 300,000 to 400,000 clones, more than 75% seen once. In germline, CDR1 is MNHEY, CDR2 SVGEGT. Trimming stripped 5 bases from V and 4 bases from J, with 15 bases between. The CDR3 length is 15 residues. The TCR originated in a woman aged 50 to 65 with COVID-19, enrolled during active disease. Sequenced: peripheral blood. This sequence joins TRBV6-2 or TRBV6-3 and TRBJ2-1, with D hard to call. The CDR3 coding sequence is TGTGCCAGCAGTACCCCGGTCCAAAATTACAATGAGCAGTTCTTC. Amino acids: CASSTPVQNYNEQFF.